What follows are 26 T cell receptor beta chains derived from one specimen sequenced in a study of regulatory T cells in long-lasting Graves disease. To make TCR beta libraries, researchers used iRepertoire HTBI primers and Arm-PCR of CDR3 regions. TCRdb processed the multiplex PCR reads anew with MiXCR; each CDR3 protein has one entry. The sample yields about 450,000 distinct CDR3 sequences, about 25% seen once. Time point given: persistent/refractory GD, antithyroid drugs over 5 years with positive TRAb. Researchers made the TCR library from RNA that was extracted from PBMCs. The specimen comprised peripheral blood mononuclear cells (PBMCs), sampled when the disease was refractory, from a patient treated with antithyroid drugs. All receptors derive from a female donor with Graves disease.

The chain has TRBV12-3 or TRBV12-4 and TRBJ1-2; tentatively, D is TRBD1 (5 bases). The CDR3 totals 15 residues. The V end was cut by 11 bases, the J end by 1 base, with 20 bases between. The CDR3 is CAGIPGERLNYGYTF. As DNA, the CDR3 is TGTGCCGGCATCCCGGGGGAGCGCCTTAACTATGGCTACACCTTC.

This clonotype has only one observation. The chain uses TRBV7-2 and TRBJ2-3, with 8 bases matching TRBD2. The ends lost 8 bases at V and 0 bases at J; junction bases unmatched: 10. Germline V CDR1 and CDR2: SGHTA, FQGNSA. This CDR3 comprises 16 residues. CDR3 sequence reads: CASSRQASGSTDTQYF. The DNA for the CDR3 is TGTGCCAGCTCCCGCCAGGCTAGCGGGAGCACAGATACGCAGTATTTT. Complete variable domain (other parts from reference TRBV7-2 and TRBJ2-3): GAGVSQSPSNKVTEKGKDVELRCDPISGHTALYWYRQSLGQGLEFLIYFQGNSAPDKSGLPSDRFSAERTGGSVSTLTIQRTQQEDSAVYLCASSRQASGSTDTQYFGPGTRLTVL.

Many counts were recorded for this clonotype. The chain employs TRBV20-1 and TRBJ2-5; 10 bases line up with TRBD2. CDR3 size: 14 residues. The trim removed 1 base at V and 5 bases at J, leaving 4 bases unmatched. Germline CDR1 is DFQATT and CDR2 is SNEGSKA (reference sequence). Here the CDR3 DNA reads TGCAGTGCTAGAGGCCTAGCGGGAGCCGAGACCCAGTACTTC. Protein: CSARGLAGAETQYF.

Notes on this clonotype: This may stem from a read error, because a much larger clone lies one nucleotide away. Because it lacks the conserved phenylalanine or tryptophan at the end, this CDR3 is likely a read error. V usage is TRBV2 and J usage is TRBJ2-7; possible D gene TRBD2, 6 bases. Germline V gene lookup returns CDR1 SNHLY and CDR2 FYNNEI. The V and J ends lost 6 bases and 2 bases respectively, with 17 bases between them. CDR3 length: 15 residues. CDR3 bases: TGTGCCAGCAGCTCAGGATTACGGGAGCCCTACGAGCAGTACTCC. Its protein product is CASSSGLREPYEQYS.

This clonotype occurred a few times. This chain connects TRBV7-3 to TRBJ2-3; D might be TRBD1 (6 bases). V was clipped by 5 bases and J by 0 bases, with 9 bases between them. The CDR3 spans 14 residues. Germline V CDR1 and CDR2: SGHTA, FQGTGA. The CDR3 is CASSRTGSTDTQYF. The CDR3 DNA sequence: TGTGCCAGCAGCCGTACAGGGAGCACAGATACGCAGTATTTT.

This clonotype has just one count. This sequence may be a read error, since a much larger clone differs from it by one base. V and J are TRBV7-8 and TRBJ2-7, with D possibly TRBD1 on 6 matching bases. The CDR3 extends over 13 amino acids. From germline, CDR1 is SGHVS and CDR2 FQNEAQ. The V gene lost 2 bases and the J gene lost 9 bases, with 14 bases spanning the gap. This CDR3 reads CASSLNRVVGQYF. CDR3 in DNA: TGTGCCAGCAGCTTAAACAGGGTCGTCGGGCAGTACTTC.

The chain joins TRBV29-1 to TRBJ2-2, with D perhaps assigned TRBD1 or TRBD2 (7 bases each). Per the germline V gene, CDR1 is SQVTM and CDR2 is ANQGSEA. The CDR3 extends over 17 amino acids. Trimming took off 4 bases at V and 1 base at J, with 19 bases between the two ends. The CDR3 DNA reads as TGCAGCGTTGGGGGGAGGGGGCGATCTGGGAACACCGGGGAGCTGTTTTTT. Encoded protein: CSVGGRGRSGNTGELFF.

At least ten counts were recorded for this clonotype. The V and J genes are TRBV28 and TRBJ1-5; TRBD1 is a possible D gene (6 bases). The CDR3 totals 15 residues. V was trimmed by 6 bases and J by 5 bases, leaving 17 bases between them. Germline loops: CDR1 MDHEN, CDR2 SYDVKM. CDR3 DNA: TGTGCCAGCAGCTTAGGACAGAGCGCCTATCAGCCCCAGCATTTT. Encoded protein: CASSLGQSAYQPQHF.

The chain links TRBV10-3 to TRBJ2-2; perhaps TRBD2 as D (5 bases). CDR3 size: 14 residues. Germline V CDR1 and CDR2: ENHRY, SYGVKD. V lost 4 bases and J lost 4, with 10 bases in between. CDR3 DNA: TGTGCCATCAGTGGAATTAGCGCCACCGGGGAGCTGTTTTTT. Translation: CAISGISATGELFF.

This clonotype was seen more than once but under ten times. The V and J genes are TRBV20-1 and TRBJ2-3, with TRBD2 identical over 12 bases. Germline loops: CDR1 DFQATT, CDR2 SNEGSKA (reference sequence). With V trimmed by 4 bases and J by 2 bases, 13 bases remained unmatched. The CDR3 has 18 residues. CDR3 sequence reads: CSATDILAGGPHTDTQYF. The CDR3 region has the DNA TGCAGTGCTACCGATATACTAGCGGGAGGCCCCCACACAGATACGCAGTATTTT.

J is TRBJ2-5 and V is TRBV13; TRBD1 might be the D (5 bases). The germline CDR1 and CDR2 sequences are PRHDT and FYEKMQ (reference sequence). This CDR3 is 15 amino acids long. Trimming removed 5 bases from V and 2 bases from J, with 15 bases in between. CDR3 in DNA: TGTGCCAGCAGCCGAGCTTCGGACACACAAGAGACCCAGTACTTC. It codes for CASSRASDTQETQYF.

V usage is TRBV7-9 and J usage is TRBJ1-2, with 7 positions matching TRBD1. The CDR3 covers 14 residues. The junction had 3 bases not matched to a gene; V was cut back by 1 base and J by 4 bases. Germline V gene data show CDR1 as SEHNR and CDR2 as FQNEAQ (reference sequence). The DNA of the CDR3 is TGTGCCAGCAGCTTAGGGGCAGGGGGCTATGGCTACACCTTC. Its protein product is CASSLGAGGYGYTF. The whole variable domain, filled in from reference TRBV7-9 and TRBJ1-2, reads DTGVSQNPRHKITKRGQNVTFRCDPISEHNRLYWYRQTLGQGPEFLTYFQNEAQLEKSRLLSDRFSAERPKGSFSTLEIQRTEQGDSAMYLCASSLGAGGYGYTFGSGTRLTVV.

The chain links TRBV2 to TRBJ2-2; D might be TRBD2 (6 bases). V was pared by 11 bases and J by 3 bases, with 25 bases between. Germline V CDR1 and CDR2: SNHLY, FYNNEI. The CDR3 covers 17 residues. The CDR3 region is CASKQGLGGSYTGELFF. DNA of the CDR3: TGTGCCTCAAAGCAGGGTCTTGGGGGGTCATACACCGGGGAGCTGTTTTTT.

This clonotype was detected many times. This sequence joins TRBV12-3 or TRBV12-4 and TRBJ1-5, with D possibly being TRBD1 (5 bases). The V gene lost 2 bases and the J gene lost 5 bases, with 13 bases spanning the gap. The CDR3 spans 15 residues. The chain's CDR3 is CASSLPGSDHQPQHF. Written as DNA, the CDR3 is TGTGCCAGCAGTTTACCAGGGAGCGACCATCAGCCCCAGCATTTT.

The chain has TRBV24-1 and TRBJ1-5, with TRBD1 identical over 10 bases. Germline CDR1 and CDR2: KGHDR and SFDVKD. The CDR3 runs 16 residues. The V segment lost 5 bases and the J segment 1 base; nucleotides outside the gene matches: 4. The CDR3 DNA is TGTGCCACCAGTGCAGGGGACAGGGGCAGCAATCAGCCCCAGCATTTT. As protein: CATSAGDRGSNQPQHF.

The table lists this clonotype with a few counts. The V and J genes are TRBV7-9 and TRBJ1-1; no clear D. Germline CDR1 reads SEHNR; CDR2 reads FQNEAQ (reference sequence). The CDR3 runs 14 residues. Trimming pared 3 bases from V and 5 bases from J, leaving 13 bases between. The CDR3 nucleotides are TGTGCCAGCAGCTTGGCAGACGTCGGGACTGAAGCTTTCTTT. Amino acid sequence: CASSLADVGTEAFF.

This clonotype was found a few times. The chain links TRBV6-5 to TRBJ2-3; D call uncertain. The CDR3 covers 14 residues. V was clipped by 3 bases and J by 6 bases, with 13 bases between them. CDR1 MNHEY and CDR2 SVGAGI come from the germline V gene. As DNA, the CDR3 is TGTGCCAGCAGTTATGGTCCGGAAACCGATACGCAGTATTTT. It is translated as CASSYGPETDTQYF.

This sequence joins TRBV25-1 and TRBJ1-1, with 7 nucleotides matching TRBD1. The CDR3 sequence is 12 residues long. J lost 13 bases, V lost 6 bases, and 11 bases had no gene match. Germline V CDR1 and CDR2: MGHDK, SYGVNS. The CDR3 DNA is TGTGCCAGCAGACGACAGGGATCCCACAGTTTCTTT. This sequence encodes CASRRQGSHSFF. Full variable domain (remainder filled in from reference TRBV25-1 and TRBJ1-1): EADIYQTPRYLVIGTGKKITLECSQTMGHDKMYWYQQDPGMELHLIHYSYGVNSTEKGDLSSESTVSRIRTEHFPLTLESARPSHTSQYLCASRRQGSHSFFGQGTRLTVV.

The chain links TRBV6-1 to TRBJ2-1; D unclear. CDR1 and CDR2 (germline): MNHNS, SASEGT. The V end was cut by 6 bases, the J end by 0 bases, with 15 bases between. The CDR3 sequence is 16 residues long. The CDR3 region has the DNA TGTGCCAGCAGCCACGGACGTGGGGTCTCCTACAATGAGCAGTTCTTC. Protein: CASSHGRGVSYNEQFF.

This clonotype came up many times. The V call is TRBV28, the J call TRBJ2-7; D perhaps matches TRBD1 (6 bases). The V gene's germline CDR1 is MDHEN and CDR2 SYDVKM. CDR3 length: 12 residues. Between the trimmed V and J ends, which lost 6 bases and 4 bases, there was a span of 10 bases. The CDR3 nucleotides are TGTGCCAGCAGCGGACAGTGGTACGAGCAGTACTTC. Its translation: CASSGQWYEQYF.

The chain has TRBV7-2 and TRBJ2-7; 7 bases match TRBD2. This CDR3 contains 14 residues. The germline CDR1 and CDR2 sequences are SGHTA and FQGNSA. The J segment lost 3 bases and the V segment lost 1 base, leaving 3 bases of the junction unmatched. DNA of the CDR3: TGTGCCAGCAGCTTAGATGCTAGCGGCTACGAGCAGTACTTC. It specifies CASSLDASGYEQYF.

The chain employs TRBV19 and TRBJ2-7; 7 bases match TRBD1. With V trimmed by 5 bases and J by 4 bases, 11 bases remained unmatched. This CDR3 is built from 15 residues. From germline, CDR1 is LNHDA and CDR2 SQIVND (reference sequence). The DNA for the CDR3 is TGTGCCAGTAGTTCGCCCTGGGACAGCAGGTACGAGCAGTACTTC. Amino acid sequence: CASSSPWDSRYEQYF.

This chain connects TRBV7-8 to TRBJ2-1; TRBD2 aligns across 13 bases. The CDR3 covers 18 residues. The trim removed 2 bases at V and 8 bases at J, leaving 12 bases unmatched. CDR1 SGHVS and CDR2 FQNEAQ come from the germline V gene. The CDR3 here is CASSLTTAGTSGKYEQFF. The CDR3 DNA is TGTGCCAGCAGCTTAACGACCGCCGGGACTAGCGGGAAATATGAGCAGTTCTTC.

The CDR3 sequence is CASSSIAGADGELFF. The DNA of the CDR3 is TGTGCCAGCAGTTCCATAGCGGGAGCTGACGGGGAGCTGTTTTTT. The chain links TRBV27 to TRBJ2-2; TRBD2 aligns across 9 bases. J lost 7 bases, V lost 4 bases, and 7 bases had no gene match. The germline V gene has CDR1 MNHEY and CDR2 SMNVEV (reference sequence). The CDR3 extends over 15 amino acids.

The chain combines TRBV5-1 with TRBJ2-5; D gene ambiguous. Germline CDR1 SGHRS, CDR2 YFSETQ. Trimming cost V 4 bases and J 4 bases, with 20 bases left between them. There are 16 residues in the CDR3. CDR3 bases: TGCGCCAGCAGCCTGGAGTTCATTGAGATGGTAGAGACCCAGTACTTC. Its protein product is CASSLEFIEMVETQYF.

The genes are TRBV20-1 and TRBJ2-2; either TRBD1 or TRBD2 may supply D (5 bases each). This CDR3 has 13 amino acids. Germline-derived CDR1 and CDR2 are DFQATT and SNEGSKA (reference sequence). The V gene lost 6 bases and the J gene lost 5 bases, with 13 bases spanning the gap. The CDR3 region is CSASGTQTGELFF. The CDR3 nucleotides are TGCAGTGCCTCCGGGACCCAGACCGGGGAGCTGTTTTTT.